The rows below give T cell receptor beta chains drawn from one sample of a study of blood T cell repertoires in COVID-19. TCRdb's copy holds only in-frame clones and misses some; the assay was immunoSEQ multiplex PCR. This sample has roughly 230,000 clones; around 90% occur once, and the top ten carry 2.1%. The specimen was peripheral blood. The origin of the receptors is a woman aged 60-70 years with COVID-19, enrolled during active disease. CDR3s include the opening cysteine and the closing phenylalanine or tryptophan. The order of the fields is J gene, clone size, D gene, V gene, CDR3 DNA, CDR3 protein. D genes are given only for firm matches. Size is omitted from some rows. Given values are once, few, many or a class for expanded clones.

>TRBJ1-3|-|-|TRBV11-2
TGTGCCAGCAGCTTAATCGGGGGGCCGAAGGGTTCTGGAAACACCATATATTTT
CASSLIGGPKGSGNTIYF
>TRBJ2-7|-|-|TRBV9
TGTGCCAGCAGCGTTCAGGGACTGAGCTCCTACGAGCAGTACTTC
CASSVQGLSSYEQYF
>TRBJ2-7|-|-|TRBV3-1/TRBV3-2
TGTGCCAGCAGCCCCGCAGGGCCCTACGAGCAGTACTTC
CASSPAGPYEQYF
>TRBJ2-7|-|-|TRBV28
TGTGCCAGCAGCCCTCCCGGTTACGAGCAGTACTTC
CASSPPGYEQYF
>TRBJ1-2|-|-|TRBV5-6
TGTGCCAGCAGCCCGCGGGGGACCCTAGTTTTGGGCTACACCTTC
CASSPRGTLVLGYTF
>TRBJ1-2|-|-|TRBV12-3/TRBV12-4
TGTGCCAGTCTTGGGGCGGCGAACTATGGCTACACCTTC
CASLGAANYGYTF
>TRBJ1-1|-|-|TRBV5-1
TGCGCCAGCAGCGACACAGGGAGGAACACTGAAGCTTTCTTT
CASSDTGRNTEAFF
>TRBJ2-3|-|TRBD2|TRBV7-2
TGTGCCAGCAGCCTAATATCCGGGACTAGGAGGACAGATACGCAGTATTTT
CASSLISGTRRTDTQYF
>TRBJ1-1|-|-|TRBV3-1/TRBV3-2
TGTGCCAGCAGCCACCAACAGGGTTCAGAAGCTTTCTTT
CASSHQQGSEAFF
>TRBJ1-5|-|-|TRBV21-1
TGTGCCAGCAGCAAACACAGGGGTAGCAATCAGCCCCAGCATTTT
CASSKHRGSNQPQHF
>TRBJ2-2|-|TRBD1|TRBV7-2
TGTGCCAGCAGCTTTCTGACAGGGGGCACCGGGGAGCTGTTTTTT
CASSFLTGGTGELFF
>TRBJ1-1|once|TRBD1|TRBV14
TGTGCCAGCAGCCAAGTGATTGGGACAGGGGTCTCCTACACTGAAGCTTTCTTT
CASSQVIGTGVSYTEAFF
>TRBJ1-2|-|-|TRBV6-4
TGTGCCAGCAGACCCGGGGGAGAATATGGCTACACCTTC
CASRPGGEYGYTF
>TRBJ2-7|few|TRBD1|TRBV18
TGTGCCAGCTCACTGCGACAGGGAGTCTACGAGCAGTACTTC
CASSLRQGVYEQYF
>TRBJ1-6|-|-|TRBV30
TGTGCCTGGAGTGCCCGGGGGGGGCGCGGTTCACCCCTCCACTTT
CAWSARGGRGSPLHF
>TRBJ1-4|-|-|TRBV19
TGTGCCAGTAGTATAAGGAAGGGGTTGAGTGAAAAACTGTTTTTT
CASSIRKGLSEKLFF
>TRBJ1-3|-|-|TRBV3-1/TRBV3-2
TGTGCCAGCAGCCAAACCGGGGGTTCTGGAAACACCATATATTTT
CASSQTGGSGNTIYF
>TRBJ2-7|-|TRBD1|TRBV27
TGTGCCAGCAGTTCGACAGGGACCTACGAGCAGTACTTC
CASSSTGTYEQYF
>TRBJ2-6|-|-|TRBV7-2
TGTGCCAGCAGCCTCCTCCGGGCCAACGTCCTGACTTTC
CASSLLRANVLTF
>TRBJ2-3|-|-|TRBV19
TGTGCCAGTAGTATCCAGGGTACAGATACGCAGTATTTT
CASSIQGTDTQYF
>TRBJ2-7|-|TRBD1|TRBV2
TGTGCCAGCAGTGAAGCAGAGACAGGGGCCACCTACGAGCAGTACTTC
CASSEAETGATYEQYF
>TRBJ1-2|once|-|TRBV5-4
TGTGCCAGCAGCTTGGTTTCGGTGCCTAACTATGGCTACACCTTC
CASSLVSVPNYGYTF
>TRBJ2-5|-|-|TRBV19
TGTGCCAGTAGTATGGCGGCAGGGGAGGGAGAGACCCAGTACTTC
CASSMAAGEGETQYF
>TRBJ1-4|-|-|TRBV20-1
TGCAGTGCTCGACAGAATGAAAAACTGTTTTTT
CSARQNEKLFF
>TRBJ1-1|-|-|TRBV5-1
TGCGCCAGTAACTTAGACGACAGTGCCTCCACAAAAGCTTTCTTT
CASNLDDSASTKAFF
>TRBJ1-1|-|TRBD1|TRBV5-4
TGTGCCAGCAGCTTGGGGCCAGGGGGCAAAGGGGGCACTGAAGCTTTCTTT
CASSLGPGGKGGTEAFF
>TRBJ1-5|-|-|TRBV18
TGTGCCAGCTCACAACAGGGAAACGATCAGCCCCAGCATTTT
CASSQQGNDQPQHF
>TRBJ1-2|-|TRBD1|TRBV5-1
TGCGCCAGCAGCTTGGAGGGGGCGCACGGCTACACCTTC
CASSLEGAHGYTF
>TRBJ2-5|-|TRBD1|TRBV20-1
TGCAGTGCTAGTCCCGGGACAGGGGTCCCAGAGACCCAGTACTTC
CSASPGTGVPETQYF
>TRBJ2-7|-|TRBD2|TRBV7-2
TGTGCCAGCAGCTTAGACCGGACTAGCGGGACCTACGAGCAGTACTTC
CASSLDRTSGTYEQYF
>TRBJ2-2|-|TRBD2|TRBV7-2
TGTGCCAGCAGCTTAGTACCAGCGGGGGGGCGCGGGGAGCTGTTTTTT
CASSLVPAGGRGELFF
>TRBJ1-2|-|-|TRBV5-6
TGTGCCAGCAGCTTAACGGCAGGCTATGGCTACACCTTC
CASSLTAGYGYTF
>TRBJ2-5|-|-|TRBV5-4
TGTGCCAGCAGCTTGGCCGGAGCGGGAGAGACCCAGTACTTC
CASSLAGAGETQYF
>TRBJ1-1|-|TRBD1|TRBV7-2
TGTGCCAGCAGCTTACACAGACAGGGGGCGAACACTGAAGCTTTCTTT
CASSLHRQGANTEAFF
>TRBJ2-7|-|TRBD1|TRBV4-1
TGCGCCAGCAGCCTCTCCGGGACAGGGTATGGGTTTCGCTACGAGCAGTACTTC
CASSLSGTGYGFRYEQYF
>TRBJ2-2|-|TRBD2|TRBV5-6
TGTGCCAGCAGCTTGGTCGGTAGCGGGGGGGCCGGGGAGCTGTTTTTT
CASSLVGSGGAGELFF
>TRBJ2-7|once|TRBD1|TRBV19
TGTGCCAGTAGCTCTACTCCGGGACAGGGCCACGAGCAGTACTTC
CASSSTPGQGHEQYF
>TRBJ1-6|-|TRBD1|TRBV20-1
TGCAGTGCTAGTGACAGGGGTAATAATTCACCCCTCCACTTT
CSASDRGNNSPLHF
>TRBJ1-6|-|-|TRBV7-2
TGTGCCAGCAGCTTTTACCCAATCAGGGGTAATTCACCCCTCCACTTT
CASSFYPIRGNSPLHF
>TRBJ1-1|-|-|TRBV7-3
TGTGCCAGCAGCTTATTCGGTTTCACTGAAGCTTTCTTT
CASSLFGFTEAFF
>TRBJ1-5|-|-|TRBV11-2
TGTGCCAGCAGCTTAGACAGGGCTCAGCCCCAGCATTTT
CASSLDRAQPQHF
>TRBJ2-7|-|TRBD1|TRBV11-1
TGTGCCAGCAGCTGGGGCAGGGGGTCTCGCGAGCAGTACTTC
CASSWGRGSREQYF
>TRBJ1-5|-|-|TRBV6-5
TGTGCCAGCACGAGGGTTCCGAGCAATCAGCCCCAGCATTTT
CASTRVPSNQPQHF
>TRBJ2-7|-|TRBD1|TRBV5-1
TGCGCCAGCAGCTTTGCGACAGGGGGCGCCTACGAGCAGTACTTC
CASSFATGGAYEQYF
>TRBJ1-1|-|TRBD1|TRBV9
TGTGCCAGCAGCGTTGGGACAGGGACTGAAGCTTTCTTT
CASSVGTGTEAFF
>TRBJ1-6|-|-|TRBV5-1
TGCGCCAGCAGCTTGGACATCTCCTATAATTCACCCCTCCACTTT
CASSLDISYNSPLHF
>TRBJ2-7|-|-|TRBV2
TGTGCCAGCAGTCGCCTACAGAACTACGAGCAGTACTTC
CASSRLQNYEQYF
>TRBJ2-5|-|TRBD1|TRBV7-7
TGTGCCAGCAGCTTACAGGGGGCCGGGGAGACCCAGTACTTC
CASSLQGAGETQYF
>TRBJ1-2|-|-|TRBV11-3
TGTGCCAGCAGCTTAGATCGCGGGGAGCATGGCTACACCTTC
CASSLDRGEHGYTF
>TRBJ1-2|-|TRBD1|TRBV19
TGTGCCAGTAGAGGGACAGGGCTACCCTATGGCTACACCTTC
CASRGTGLPYGYTF
>TRBJ2-1|once|TRBD2|TRBV7-6
TGTGCCAGCAGCTTTTCCAGCGGGGGGGCTAGGGAGCAGTTCTTC
CASSFSSGGAREQFF
>TRBJ1-2|-|-|TRBV4-3
TGCGCCAGCAGCCAAGAATCGCGACAGACTGGGGGCTACACCTTC
CASSQESRQTGGYTF
>TRBJ1-3|-|-|TRBV11-2
TGTGCCAGCAGCTTAAATCCCCACTCTGGAAACACCATATATTTT
CASSLNPHSGNTIYF
>TRBJ1-1|-|-|TRBV4-1
TGCGCCAGCAGCCAAGTTCTGACGGGTCCTTTTCACACTGAAGCTTTCTTT
CASSQVLTGPFHTEAFF
>TRBJ1-6|few|-|TRBV7-3
TGTGCCAGCAGCTTAAACCAGGGTAATTCACCCCTCCACTTT
CASSLNQGNSPLHF
>TRBJ1-2|-|-|TRBV5-8
TGTGCCAGCAGCGGAACAGGGACAATCCTATATGGCTACACCTTC
CASSGTGTILYGYTF